This TCR beta chain was captured in a study of quantifying T cell responses using KT2 cells. Whole-study context: cDNA was made from DNase-treated RNA using alpha and beta constant primers.

The V segment lost 5 bases and the J segment 4 bases; nucleotides outside the gene matches: 3. The germline V gene encodes CDR1 SEHNR and CDR2 FQNEAQ (reference sequence). There are 13 residues in the CDR3. General study results and limits: At about one KT2 cell per 100,000 PBMC, KT2 sequences were still detected.

An oligo carrying a UMI was ligated to the cDNA 3' end. The first PCR ran approximately 4 cycles with an equimolar RC1.1 and RC1.2 beta primer mix. TCRdb called the UMI-ligation and nested PCR reads again in MiXCR, with one record for every CDR3 protein. The sample carries more than 55,000 distinct CDR3 sequences, 12% recorded once. With respect to this clonotype: Its target is not known. This sequence may be a read error, since a much larger clone differs from it by one base.

The sample comprised PBMCs spiked with cells of the T cell clone KT2. The rearrangement joins TRBV7-9 to TRBJ2-5, with TRBD1 matching 8 bases. This clonotype was sampled from a human donor. The CDR3 reads CASSPRGPETQYF. DNA of the CDR3: TGTGCCAGCAGCCCCAGGGGGCCAGAGACCCAGTACTTC.